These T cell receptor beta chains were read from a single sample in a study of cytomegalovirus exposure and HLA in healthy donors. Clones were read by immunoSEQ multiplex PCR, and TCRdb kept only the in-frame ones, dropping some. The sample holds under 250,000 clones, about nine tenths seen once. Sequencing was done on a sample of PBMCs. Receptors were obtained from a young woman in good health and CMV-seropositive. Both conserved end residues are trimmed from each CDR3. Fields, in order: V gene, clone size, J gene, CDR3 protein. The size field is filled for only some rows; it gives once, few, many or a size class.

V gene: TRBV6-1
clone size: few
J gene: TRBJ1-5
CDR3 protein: ASSGQGSNQPQH

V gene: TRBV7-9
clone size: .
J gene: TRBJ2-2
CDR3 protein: ASSLAQTSGRALTGELF

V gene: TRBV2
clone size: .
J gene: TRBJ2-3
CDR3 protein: ASSEIGLAGGGGTDTQY

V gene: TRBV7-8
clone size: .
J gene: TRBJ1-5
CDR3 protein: ASSWAASQPQH

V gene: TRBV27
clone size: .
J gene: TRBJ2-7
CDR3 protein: ASQVGTGVLEQY

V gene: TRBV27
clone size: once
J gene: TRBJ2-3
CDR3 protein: ASREAGGTDTQY

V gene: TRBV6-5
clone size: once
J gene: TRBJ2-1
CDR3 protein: ASSYRENEQF

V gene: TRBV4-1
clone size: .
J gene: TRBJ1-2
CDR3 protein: ASSQPTWGEESGYT

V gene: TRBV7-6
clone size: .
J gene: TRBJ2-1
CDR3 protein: ASSLWRGEQF

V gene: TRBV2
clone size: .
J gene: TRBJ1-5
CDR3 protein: ASSRETGTGGTLFNQPQH

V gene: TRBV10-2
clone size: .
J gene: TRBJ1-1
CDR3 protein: ASSESLGGQNTEAF

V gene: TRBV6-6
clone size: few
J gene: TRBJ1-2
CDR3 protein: ASTGVDYGYT

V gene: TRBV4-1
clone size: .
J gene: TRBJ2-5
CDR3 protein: ASSQEAALGGQTQY

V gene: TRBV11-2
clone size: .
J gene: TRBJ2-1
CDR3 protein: ASSSPPGQGFKEQF

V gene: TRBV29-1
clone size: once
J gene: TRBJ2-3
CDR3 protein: SVTAGGFTDTQY

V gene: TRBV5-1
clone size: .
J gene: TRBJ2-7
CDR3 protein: ASSADRGEQY

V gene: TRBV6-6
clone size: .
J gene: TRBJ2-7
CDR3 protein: ASSRQGWEQY

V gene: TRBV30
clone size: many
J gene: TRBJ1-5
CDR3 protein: AWAGTGGQPQH

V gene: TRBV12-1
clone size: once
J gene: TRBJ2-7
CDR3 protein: ASSPPGGIYEQY

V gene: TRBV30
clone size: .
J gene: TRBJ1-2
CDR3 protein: AWSVLEYGYT

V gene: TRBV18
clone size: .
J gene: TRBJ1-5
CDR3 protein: ATSLSGTGDQPQH

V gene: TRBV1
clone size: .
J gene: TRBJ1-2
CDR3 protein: TSSSRQGSYGYT

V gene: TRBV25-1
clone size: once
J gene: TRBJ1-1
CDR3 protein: ASSRQGETEAF

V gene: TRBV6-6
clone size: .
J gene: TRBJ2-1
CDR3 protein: ATRDSGSPDEQF

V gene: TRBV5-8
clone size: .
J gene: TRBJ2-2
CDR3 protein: ASSLYAGNTGELF

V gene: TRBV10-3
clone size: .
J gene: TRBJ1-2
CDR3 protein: AISVEQDRATYGYT

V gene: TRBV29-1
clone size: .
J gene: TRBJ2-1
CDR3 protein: SVRGSSQDNGVDNEQF

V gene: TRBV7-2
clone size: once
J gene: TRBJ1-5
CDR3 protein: ASSFSGGLQPQH

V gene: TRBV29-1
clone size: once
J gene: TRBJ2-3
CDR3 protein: SGQLAANTDTQY

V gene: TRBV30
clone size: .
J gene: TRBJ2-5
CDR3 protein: AWSGGTGTGGGETQY

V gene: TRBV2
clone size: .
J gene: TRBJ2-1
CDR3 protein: ASSIDSEQF